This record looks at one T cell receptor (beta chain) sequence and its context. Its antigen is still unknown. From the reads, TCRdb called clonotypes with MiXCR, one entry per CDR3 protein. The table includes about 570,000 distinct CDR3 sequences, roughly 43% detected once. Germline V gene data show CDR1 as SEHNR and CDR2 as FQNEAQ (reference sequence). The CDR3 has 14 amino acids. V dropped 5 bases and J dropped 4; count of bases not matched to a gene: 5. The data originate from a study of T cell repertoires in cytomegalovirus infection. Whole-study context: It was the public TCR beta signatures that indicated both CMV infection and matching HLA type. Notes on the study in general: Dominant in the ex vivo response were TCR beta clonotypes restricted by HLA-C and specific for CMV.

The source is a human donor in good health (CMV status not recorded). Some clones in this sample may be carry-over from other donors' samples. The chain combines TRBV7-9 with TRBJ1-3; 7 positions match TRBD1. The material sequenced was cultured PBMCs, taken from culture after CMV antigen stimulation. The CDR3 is CASSDREPGNTIYF. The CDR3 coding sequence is TGTGCCAGCAGCGACAGGGAGCCGGGAAACACCATATATTTT.